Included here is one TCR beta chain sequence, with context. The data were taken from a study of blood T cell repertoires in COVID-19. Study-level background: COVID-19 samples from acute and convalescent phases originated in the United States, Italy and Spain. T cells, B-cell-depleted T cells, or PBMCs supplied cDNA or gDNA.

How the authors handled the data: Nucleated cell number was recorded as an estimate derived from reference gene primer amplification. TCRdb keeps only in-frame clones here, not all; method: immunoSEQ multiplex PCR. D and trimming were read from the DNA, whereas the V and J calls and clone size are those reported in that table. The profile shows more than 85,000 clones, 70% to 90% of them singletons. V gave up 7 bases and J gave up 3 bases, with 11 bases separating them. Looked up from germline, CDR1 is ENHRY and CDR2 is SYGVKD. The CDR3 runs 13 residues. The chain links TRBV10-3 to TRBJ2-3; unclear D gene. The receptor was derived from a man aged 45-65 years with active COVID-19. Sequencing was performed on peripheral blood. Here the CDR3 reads CAINRKQTDTQYF. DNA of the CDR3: TGTGCCATCAACCGAAAACAAACAGATACGCAGTATTTT.